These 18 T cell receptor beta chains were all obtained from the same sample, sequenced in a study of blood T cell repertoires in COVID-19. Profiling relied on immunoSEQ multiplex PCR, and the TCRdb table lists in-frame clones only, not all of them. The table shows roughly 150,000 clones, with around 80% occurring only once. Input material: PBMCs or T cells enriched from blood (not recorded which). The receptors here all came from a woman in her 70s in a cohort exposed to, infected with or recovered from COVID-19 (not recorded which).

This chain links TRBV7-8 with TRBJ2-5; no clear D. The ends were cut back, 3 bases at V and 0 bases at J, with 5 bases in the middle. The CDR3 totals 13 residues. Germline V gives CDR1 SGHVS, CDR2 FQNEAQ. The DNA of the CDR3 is TGTGCCAGCAGCTTGGCAGACCAAGAGACCCAGTACTTC. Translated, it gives CASSLADQETQYF. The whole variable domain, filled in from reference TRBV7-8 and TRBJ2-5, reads GAGVSQSPRYKVAKRGQDVALRCDPISGHVSLFWYQQALGQGPEFLTYFQNEAQLDKSGLPSDRFFAERPEGSVSTLKIQRTQQEDSAVYLCASSLADQETQYFGPGTRLLVL.

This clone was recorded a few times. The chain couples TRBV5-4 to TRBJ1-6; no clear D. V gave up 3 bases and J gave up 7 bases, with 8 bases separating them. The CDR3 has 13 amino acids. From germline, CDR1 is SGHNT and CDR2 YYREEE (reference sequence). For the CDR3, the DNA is TGTGCCAGCAGCTCATTGGAGAATTCACCCCTCCACTTT. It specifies CASSSLENSPLHF.

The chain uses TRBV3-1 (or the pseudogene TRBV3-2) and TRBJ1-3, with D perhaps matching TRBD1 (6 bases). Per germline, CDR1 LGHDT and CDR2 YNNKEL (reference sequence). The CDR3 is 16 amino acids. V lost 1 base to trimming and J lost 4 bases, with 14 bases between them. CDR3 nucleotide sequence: TGTGCCAGCAGCCAAGTTTGGGGGGGCCCCGGAAACACCATATATTTT. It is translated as CASSQVWGGPGNTIYF.

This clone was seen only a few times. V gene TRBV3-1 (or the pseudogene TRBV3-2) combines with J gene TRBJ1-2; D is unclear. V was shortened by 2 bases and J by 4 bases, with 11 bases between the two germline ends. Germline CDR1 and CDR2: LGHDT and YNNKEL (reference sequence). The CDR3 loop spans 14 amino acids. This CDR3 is CASSQTPAGYGYTF. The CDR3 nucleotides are TGTGCCAGCAGCCAAACCCCCGCGGGCTATGGCTACACCTTC.

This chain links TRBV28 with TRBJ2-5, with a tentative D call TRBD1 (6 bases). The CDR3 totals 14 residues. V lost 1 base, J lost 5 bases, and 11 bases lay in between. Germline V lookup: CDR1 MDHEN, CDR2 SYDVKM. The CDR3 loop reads CASSLSQGRETQYF. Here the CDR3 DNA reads TGTGCCAGCAGTTTATCACAGGGAAGGGAGACCCAGTACTTC.

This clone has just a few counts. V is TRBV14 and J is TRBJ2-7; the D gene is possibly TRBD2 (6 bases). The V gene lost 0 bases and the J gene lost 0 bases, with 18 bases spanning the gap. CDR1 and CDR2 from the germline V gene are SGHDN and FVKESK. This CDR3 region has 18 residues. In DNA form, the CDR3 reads TGTGCCAGCAGCCAAGATACCCTTAGCAGCGGGTACTCCTACGAGCAGTACTTC. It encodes CASSQDTLSSGYSYEQYF.

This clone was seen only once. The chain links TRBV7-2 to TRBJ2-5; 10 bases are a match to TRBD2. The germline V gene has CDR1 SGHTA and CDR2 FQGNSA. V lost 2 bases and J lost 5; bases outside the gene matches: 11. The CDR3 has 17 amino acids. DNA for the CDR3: TGTGCCAGCAGCTTACGTCCAGCGGGAGGGCCCGGGGAGACCCAGTACTTC. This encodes CASSLRPAGGPGETQYF. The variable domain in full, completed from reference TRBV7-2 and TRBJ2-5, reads GAGVSQSPSNKVTEKGKDVELRCDPISGHTALYWYRQSLGQGLEFLIYFQGNSAPDKSGLPSDRFSAERTGGSVSTLTIQRTQQEDSAVYLCASSLRPAGGPGETQYFGPGTRLLVL.

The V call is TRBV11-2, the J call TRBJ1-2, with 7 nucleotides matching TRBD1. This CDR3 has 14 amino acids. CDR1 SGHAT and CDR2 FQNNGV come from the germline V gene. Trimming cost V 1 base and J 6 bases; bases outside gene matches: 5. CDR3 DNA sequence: TGTGCCAGCAGCTTAGTGGTAGGGGGCGATGGCTACACCTTC. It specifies CASSLVVGGDGYTF.

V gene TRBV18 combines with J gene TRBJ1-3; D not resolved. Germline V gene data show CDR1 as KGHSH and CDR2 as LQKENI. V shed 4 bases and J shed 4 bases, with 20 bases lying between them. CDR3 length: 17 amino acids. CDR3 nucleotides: TGTGCCAGCTCACGGGAGAGTTCCGTATCCACCGGAAACACCATATATTTT. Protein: CASSRESSVSTGNTIYF.

The CDR3 DNA follows: TGTGCCAGCTCCGGACGCCTAGCGGGAGGCAATGAGCAGTTCTTC. Encoded protein: CASSGRLAGGNEQFF. The rearrangement uses TRBV11-3 and TRBJ2-1; TRBD2 matches at 11 bases. The ends lost 8 bases at V and 6 bases at J; junction bases unmatched: 9. This CDR3 comprises 15 residues. CDR1 and CDR2 from the germline V gene are SGHNT and YENEEA.

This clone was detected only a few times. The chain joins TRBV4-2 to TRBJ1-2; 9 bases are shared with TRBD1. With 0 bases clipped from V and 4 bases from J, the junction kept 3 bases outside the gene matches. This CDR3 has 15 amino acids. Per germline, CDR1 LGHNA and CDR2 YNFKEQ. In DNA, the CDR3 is TGTGCCAGCAGCCAAGAGGACAGGGGTGGCTATGGCTACACCTTC. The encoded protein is CASSQEDRGGYGYTF.

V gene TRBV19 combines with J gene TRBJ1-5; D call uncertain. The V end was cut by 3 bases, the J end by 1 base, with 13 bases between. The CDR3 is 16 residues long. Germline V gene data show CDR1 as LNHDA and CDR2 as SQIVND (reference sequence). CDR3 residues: CASSITGIGSNQPQHF. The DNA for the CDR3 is TGTGCCAGTAGTATTACCGGGATTGGAAGCAATCAGCCCCAGCATTTT.

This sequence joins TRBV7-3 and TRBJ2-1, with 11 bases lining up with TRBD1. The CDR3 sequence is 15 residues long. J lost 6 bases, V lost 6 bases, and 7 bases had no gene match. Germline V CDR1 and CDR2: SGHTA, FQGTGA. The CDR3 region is CASSPLGTGGNEQFF. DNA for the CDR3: TGTGCCAGCAGTCCCCTGGGGACAGGGGGCAATGAGCAGTTCTTC.

CDR3 loop: CASSQGLPGLAFGGELFF. The DNA of the CDR3 is TGTGCCAGCAGCCAAGGACTGCCGGGACTAGCGTTTGGCGGGGAGCTGTTTTTT. J is TRBJ2-2 and V is TRBV3-1 (or the pseudogene TRBV3-2); TRBD2 agrees at 10 bases. The CDR3 loop spans 18 amino acids. Per germline, CDR1 LGHDT and CDR2 YNNKEL (reference sequence). Unmatched junction bases numbered 12, after V lost 1 base and J lost 7 bases.

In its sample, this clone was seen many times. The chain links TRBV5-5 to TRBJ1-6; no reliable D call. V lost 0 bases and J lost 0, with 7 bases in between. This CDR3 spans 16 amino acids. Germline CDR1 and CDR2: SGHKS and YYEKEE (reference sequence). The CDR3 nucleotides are TGTGCCAGCAGCTTGGGGGCGAGCTCCTATAATTCACCCCTCCACTTT. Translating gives CASSLGASSYNSPLHF.

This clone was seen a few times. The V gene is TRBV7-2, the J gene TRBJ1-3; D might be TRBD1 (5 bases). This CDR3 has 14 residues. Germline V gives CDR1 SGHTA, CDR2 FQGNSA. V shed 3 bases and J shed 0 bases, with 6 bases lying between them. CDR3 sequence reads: CASSFGGSGNTIYF. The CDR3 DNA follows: TGTGCCAGCAGCTTCGGGGGCTCTGGAAACACCATATATTTT.

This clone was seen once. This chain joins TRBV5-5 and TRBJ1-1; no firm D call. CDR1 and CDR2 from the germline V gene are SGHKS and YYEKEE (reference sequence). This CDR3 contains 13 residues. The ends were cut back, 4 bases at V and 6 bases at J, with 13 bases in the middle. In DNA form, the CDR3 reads TGTGCCAGCAGCCCCCCCGACCTAGCTGAAGCTTTCTTT. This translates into CASSPPDLAEAFF.

The CDR3 nucleotides are TGTGCCAGCAGCTTGGCCGGCAGGGCCTACAATGAGCAGTTCTTC. It is translated as CASSLAGRAYNEQFF. J is TRBJ2-1 and V is TRBV5-6, with D maybe TRBD1 (5 bases). CDR3 length: 15 amino acids. The germline V gene encodes CDR1 SGHDT and CDR2 YYEEEE. V gave up 0 bases and J gave up 2 bases, with 9 bases separating them.